Listed here are 5 T cell receptor beta chains from one sample, sequenced in a study of identical twins. MiXCR, run by TCRdb on the 5' RACE reads, gives a single entry per CDR3 protein. The table shows more than 1.5 million distinct CDR3 sequences, with about 32% occurring only once. The sequencing input was cord blood. The source is a newborn girl in good health.

A few counts support this clonotype. V and J are TRBV7-2 and TRBJ2-3; 9 positions match TRBD2. Germline values: CDR1 SGHTA, CDR2 FQGNSA. The CDR3 contains 17 residues. The ends lost 2 bases at V and 6 bases at J; junction bases unmatched: 12. CDR3 sequence: CASSLRRPGLATDTQYF. CDR3 coding DNA: TGTGCCAGCAGCTTACGGAGACCGGGACTAGCAACGGATACGCAGTATTTT.

This clonotype was counted at least ten times. The rearrangement links TRBV7-6 to TRBJ2-7; D call uncertain. V gave up 1 base and J gave up 3 bases, with 7 bases separating them. Germline V lookup: CDR1 SGHVS, CDR2 FNYEAQ. The CDR3 consists of 13 residues. The CDR3 DNA is TGTGCCAGCAGCTTAGATCATATCTACGAGCAGTACTTC. Translation gives CASSLDHIYEQYF.

This clonotype occurred a few times. The V gene is TRBV6-5, the J gene TRBJ2-1; 9 bases match TRBD2. With 2 bases clipped from V and 5 bases from J, the junction kept 4 bases outside the gene matches. CDR1 MNHEY and CDR2 SVGAGI come from the germline V gene. There are 15 residues in the CDR3. The CDR3 protein is CASSYEAGGHNEQFF. The CDR3 nucleotides read TGTGCCAGCAGTTACGAGGCGGGAGGGCACAATGAGCAGTTCTTC.

The chain combines TRBV20-1 with TRBJ1-2; D is possibly TRBD1 (6 bases). Germline CDR1 DFQATT, CDR2 SNEGSKA (reference sequence). CDR3 size: 13 residues. Trimming took off 2 bases at V and 2 bases at J, with 9 bases between the two ends. This chain's CDR3 is CSARRDRNYGYTF. The CDR3 DNA follows: TGCAGTGCTAGACGCGACAGGAACTATGGCTACACCTTC.

This clonotype was detected only a few times. This sequence joins TRBV19 and TRBJ1-6, with D maybe TRBD1 (5 bases). The CDR3 has 15 residues. Looked up from germline, CDR1 is LNHDA and CDR2 is SQIVND (reference sequence). Deletions cut 7 bases from V and 6 bases from J, with 16 bases between. The CDR3 is CASTLATGVNSPLHF. The DNA of the CDR3 is TGTGCCAGTACCCTAGCGACGGGGGTTAATTCACCCCTCCACTTT.